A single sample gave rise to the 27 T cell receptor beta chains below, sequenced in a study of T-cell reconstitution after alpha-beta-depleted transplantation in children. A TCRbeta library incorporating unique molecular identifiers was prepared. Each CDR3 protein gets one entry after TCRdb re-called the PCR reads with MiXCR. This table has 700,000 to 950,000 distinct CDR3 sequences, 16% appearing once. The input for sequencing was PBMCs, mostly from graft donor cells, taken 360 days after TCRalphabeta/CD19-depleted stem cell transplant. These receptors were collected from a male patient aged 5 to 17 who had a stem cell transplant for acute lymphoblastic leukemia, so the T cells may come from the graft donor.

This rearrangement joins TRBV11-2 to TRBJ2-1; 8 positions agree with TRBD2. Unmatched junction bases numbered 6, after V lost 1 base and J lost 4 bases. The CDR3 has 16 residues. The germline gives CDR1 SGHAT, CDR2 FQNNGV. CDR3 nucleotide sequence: TGTGCCAGCAGCTTAGTAGGCCAGCGGGGGTACAATGAGCAGTTCTTC. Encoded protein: CASSLVGQRGYNEQFF. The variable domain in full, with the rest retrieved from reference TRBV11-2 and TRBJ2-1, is EAGVAQSPRYKIIEKRQSVAFWCNPISGHATLYWYQQILGQGPKLLIQFQNNGVVDDSQLPKDRFSAERLKGVDSTLKIQPAKLEDSAVYLCASSLVGQRGYNEQFFGPGTRLTVL.

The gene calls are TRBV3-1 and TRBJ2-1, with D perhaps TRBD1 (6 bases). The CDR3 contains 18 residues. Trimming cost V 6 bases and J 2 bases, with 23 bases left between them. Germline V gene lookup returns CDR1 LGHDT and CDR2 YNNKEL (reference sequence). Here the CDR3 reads CASSLYTTQGPTYNEQFF. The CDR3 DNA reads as TGTGCCAGCAGTTTGTATACAACTCAGGGGCCTACCTACAATGAGCAGTTCTTC.

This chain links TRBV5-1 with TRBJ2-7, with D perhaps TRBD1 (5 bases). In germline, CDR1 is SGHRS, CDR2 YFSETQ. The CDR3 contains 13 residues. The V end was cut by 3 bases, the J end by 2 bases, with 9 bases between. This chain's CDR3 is CASSSTEAYEQYF. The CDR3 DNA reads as TGCGCCAGCAGCTCGACAGAAGCCTACGAGCAGTACTTC.

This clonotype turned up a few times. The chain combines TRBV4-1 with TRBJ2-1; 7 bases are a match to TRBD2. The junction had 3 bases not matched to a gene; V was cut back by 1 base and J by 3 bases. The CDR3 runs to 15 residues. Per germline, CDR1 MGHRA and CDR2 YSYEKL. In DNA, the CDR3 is TGCGCCAGCAGCCAAGCCGGGACTAACTACAATGAGCAGTTCTTC. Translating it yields CASSQAGTNYNEQFF.

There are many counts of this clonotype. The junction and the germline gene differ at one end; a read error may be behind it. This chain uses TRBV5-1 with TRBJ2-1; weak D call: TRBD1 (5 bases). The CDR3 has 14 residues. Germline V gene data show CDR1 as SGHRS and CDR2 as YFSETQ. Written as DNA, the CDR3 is TGTGCCAGCAGCTTAGGGGCCTCCTACAATGAGCAGTTCTTC. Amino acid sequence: CASSLGASYNEQFF.

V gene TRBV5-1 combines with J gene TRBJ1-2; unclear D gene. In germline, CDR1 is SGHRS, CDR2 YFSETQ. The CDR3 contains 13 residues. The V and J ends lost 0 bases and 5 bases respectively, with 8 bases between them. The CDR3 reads CASSLGTPYGYTF. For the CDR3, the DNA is TGCGCCAGCAGCTTGGGGACTCCTTATGGCTACACCTTC.

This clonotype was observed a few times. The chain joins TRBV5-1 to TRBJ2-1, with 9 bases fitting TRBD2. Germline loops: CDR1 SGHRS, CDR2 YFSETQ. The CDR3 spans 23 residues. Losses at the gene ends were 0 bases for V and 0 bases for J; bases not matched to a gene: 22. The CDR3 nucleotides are TGCGCCAGCAGCTTGGCCCAAAGTAAGGAGCTAGCGGGATCCAGGAGCTCCTACAATGAGCAGTTCTTC. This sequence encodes CASSLAQSKELAGSRSSYNEQFF.

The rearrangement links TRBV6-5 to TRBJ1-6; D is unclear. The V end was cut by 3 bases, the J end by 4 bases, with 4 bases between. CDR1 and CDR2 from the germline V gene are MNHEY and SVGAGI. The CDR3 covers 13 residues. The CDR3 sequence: CASSYGYNSPLHF. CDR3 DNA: TGTGCCAGCAGTTATGGATATAATTCACCCCTCCACTTT.

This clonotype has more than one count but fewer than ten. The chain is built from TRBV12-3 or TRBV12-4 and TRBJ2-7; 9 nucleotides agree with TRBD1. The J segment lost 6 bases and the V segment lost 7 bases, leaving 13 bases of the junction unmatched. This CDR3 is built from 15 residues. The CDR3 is CASIPDEGQGAEQYF. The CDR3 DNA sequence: TGTGCCAGCATCCCAGACGAGGGACAGGGAGCCGAGCAGTACTTC.

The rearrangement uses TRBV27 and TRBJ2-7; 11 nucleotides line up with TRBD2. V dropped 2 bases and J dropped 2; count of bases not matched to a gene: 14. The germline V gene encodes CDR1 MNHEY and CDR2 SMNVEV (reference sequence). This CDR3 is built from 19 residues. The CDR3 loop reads CASSLRSSGRLAEAYEQYF. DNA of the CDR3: TGTGCCAGCAGTTTAAGGTCTAGCGGGAGGCTCGCTGAAGCCTACGAGCAGTACTTC.

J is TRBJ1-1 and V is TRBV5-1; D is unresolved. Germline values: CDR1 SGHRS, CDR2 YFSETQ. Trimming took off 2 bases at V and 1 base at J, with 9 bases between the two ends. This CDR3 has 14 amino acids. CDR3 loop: CASSFVRGNTEAFF. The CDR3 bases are TGCGCCAGCAGCTTCGTCCGAGGGAACACTGAAGCTTTCTTT.

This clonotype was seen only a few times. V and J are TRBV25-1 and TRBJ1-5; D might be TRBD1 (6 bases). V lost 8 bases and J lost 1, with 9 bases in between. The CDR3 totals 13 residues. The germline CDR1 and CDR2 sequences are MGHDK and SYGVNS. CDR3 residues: CASQGKSNQPQHF. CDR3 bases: TGTGCCAGCCAGGGGAAGAGCAATCAGCCCCAGCATTTT.

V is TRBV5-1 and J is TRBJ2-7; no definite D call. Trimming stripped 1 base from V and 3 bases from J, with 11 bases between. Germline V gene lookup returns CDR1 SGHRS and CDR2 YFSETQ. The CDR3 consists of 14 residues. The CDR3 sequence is CASSLFGENYEQYF. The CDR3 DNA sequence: TGCGCCAGCAGCTTGTTTGGAGAGAACTACGAGCAGTACTTC.

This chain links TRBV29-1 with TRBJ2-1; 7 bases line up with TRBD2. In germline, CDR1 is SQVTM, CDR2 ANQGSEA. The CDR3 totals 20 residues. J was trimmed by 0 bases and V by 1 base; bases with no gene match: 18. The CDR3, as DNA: TGCAGCGTTGAAGGGAGGGCGGGAGTGGCTCAAGGAAGCTCCTACAATGAGCAGTTCTTC. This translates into CSVEGRAGVAQGSSYNEQFF.

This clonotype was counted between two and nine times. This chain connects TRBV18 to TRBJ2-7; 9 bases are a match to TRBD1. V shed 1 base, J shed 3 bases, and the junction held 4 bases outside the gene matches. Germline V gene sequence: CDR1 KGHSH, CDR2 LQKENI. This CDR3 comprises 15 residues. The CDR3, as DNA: TGTGCCAGCTCACCACGCCGGGACAGGGTCTACGAGCAGTACTTC. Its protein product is CASSPRRDRVYEQYF.

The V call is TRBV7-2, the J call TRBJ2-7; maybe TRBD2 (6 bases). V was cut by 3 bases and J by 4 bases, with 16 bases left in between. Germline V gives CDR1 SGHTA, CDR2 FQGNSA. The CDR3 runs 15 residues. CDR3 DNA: TGTGCCAGCAGCTTTTGGGACTCCCCCTTATACGAGCAGTACTTC. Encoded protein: CASSFWDSPLYEQYF.

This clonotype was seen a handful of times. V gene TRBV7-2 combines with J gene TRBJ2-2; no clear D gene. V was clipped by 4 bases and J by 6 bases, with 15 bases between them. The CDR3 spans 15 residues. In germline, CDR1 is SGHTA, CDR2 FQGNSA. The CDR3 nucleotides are TGTGCCAGCAGCTCGGATCCTGTCCGAGCCGGGGAGCTGTTTTTT. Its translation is CASSSDPVRAGELFF. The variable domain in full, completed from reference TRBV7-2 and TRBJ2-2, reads GAGVSQSPSNKVTEKGKDVELRCDPISGHTALYWYRQSLGQGLEFLIYFQGNSAPDKSGLPSDRFSAERTGGSVSTLTIQRTQQEDSAVYLCASSSDPVRAGELFFGEGSRLTVL.

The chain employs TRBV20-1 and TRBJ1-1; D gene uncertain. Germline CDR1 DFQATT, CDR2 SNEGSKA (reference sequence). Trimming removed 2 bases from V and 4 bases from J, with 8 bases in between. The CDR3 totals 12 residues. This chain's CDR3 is CSARRHGTEAFF. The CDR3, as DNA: TGCAGTGCTAGACGACACGGCACTGAAGCTTTCTTT.

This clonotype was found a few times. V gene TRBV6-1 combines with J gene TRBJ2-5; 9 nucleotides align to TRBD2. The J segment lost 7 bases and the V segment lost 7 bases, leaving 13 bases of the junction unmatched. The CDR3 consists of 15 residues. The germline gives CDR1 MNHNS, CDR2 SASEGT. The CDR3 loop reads CASTQLAGLWGTQYF. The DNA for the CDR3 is TGTGCCAGCACCCAACTAGCGGGCCTCTGGGGGACCCAGTACTTC.

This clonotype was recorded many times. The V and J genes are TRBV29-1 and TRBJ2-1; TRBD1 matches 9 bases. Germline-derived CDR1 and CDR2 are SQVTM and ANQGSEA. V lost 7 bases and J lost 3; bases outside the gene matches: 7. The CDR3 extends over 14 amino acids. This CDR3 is CSATGQGYYNEQFF. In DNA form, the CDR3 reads TGCAGCGCCACTGGACAGGGGTACTACAATGAGCAGTTCTTC.

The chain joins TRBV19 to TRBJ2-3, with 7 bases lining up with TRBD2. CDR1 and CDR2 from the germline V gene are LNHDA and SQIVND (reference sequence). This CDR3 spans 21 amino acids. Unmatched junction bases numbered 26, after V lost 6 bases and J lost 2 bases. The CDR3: CASSDPYGRAKDSLSTDTQYF. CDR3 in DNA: TGTGCCAGTAGCGACCCATATGGGAGGGCTAAAGATTCCTTGTCCACAGATACGCAGTATTTT.

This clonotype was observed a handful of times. The CDR3 loop reads CASSQGRLTYNSPLHF. CDR3 nucleotide sequence: TGTGCCAGCAGCCAAGGCCGGCTAACCTATAATTCACCCCTCCACTTT. The chain couples TRBV14 to TRBJ1-6, with no clear D. The V end lost 1 base, the J end lost 2 bases, and 9 bases lay between the germline ends. Germline CDR1 and CDR2: SGHDN and FVKESK. This CDR3 has 16 residues.

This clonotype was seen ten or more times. The CDR3 nucleotides read TGTGCCAGCACCTTGGACAGGCTGAACACTGAAGCTTTCTTT. Amino acid sequence: CASTLDRLNTEAFF. The V and J genes are TRBV7-9 and TRBJ1-1, with 7 bases lining up with TRBD1. Germline CDR1 reads SEHNR; CDR2 reads FQNEAQ (reference sequence). The CDR3 has 14 residues. The junction had 5 bases not matched to a gene; V was cut back by 7 bases and J by 0 bases.

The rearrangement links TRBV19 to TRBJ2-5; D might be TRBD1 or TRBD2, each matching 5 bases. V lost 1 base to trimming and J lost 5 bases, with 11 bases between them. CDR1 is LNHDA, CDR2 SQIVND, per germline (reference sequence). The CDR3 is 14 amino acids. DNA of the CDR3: TGTGCCAGTAGTATAGCCGGGACGGGTGAGACCCAGTACTTC. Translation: CASSIAGTGETQYF.

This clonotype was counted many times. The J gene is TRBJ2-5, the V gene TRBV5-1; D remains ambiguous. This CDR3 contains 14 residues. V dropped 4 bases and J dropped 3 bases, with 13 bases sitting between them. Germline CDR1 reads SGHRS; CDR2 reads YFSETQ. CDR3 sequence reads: CASSPRALKETQYF. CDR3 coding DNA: TGCGCCAGCAGCCCCCGGGCCCTGAAAGAGACCCAGTACTTC.

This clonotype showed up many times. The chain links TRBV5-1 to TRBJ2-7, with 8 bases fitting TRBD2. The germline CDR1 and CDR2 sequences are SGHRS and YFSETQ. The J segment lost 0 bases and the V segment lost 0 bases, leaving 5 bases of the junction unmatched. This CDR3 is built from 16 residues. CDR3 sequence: CASSLVSGMSSYEQYF. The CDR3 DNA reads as TGCGCCAGCAGCTTGGTTAGCGGGATGAGCTCCTACGAGCAGTACTTC.

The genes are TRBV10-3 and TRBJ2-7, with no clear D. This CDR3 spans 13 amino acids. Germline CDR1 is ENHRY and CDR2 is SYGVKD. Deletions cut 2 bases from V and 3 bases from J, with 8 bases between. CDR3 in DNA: TGTGCCATCAGTGAGACGGCAGTCTACGAGCAGTACTTC. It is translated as CAISETAVYEQYF.